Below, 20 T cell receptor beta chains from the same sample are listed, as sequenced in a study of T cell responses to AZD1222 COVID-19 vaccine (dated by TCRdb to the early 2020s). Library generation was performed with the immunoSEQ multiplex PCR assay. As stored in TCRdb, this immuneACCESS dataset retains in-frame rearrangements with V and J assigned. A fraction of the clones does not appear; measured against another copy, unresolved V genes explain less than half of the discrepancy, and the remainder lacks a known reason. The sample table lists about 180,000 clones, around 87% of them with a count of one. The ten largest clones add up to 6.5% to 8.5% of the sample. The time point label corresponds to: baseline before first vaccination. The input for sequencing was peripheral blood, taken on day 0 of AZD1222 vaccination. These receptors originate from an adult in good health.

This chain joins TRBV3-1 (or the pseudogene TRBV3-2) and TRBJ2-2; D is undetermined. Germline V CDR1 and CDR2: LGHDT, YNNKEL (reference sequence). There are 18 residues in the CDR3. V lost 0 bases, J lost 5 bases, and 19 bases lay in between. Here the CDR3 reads CASSQEAESTVRTGELFF. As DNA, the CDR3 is TGTGCCAGCAGCCAAGAGGCGGAAAGCACCGTAAGAACCGGGGAGCTGTTTTTT.

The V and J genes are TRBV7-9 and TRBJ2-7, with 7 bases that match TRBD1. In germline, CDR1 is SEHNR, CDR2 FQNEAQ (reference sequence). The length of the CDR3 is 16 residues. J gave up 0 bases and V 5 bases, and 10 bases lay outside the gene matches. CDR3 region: CASSPDQGVSSYEQYV. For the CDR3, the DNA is TGTGCCAGCAGCCCCGACCAGGGGGTTAGCTCCTACGAGCAGTACGTC.

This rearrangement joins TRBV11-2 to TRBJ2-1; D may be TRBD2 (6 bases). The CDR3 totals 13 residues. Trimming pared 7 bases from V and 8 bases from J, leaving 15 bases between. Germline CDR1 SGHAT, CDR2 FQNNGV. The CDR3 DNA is TGTGCCAGCAACAGACTAGGCGGCCATGAGCAGTTCTTC. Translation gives CASNRLGGHEQFF.

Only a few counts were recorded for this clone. CDR3 region: CAAKTWVEYGYTF. Written as DNA, the CDR3 is TGTGCGGCGAAAACGTGGGTAGAATATGGCTACACCTTC. V gene TRBV6-5 combines with J gene TRBJ1-2; D remains unclear. This CDR3 contains 13 residues. The germline V gene has CDR1 MNHEY and CDR2 SVGAGI.

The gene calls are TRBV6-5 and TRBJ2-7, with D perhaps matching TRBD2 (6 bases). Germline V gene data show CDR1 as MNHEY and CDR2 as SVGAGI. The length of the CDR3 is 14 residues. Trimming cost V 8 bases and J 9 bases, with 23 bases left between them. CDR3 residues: CASSPGSTPPVQYV. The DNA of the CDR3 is TGTGCCAGCTCTCCCGGGAGTACCCCCCCAGTGCAGTACGTC.

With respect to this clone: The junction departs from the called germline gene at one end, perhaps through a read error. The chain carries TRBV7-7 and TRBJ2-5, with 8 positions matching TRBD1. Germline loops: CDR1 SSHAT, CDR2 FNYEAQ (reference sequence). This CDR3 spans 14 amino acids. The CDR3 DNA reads TGTGCTAGCAGCGCCCAGGGGGCGCGGGAGACCCAGTACTTC. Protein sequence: CASSAQGARETQYF.

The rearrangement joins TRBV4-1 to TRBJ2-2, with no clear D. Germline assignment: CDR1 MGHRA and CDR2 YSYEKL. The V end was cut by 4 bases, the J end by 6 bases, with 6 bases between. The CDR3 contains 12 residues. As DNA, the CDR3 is TGCGCCAGCAGCCCTGGGGCCGGGGAGCTGTTTTTT. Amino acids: CASSPGAGELFF.

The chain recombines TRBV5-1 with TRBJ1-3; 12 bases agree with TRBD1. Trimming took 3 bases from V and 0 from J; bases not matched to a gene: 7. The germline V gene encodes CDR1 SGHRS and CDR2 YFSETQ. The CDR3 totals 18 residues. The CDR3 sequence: CASSSGQGARTSGNTIYF. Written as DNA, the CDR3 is TGCGCCAGCAGCTCGGGACAGGGGGCTCGAACCTCTGGAAACACCATATATTTT.

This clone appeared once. CDR3 nucleotide sequence: TGCGCCAGCAGCCAATTCATTCGGGGGGGTTCCTACGAGCAGTACTTC. It is translated as CASSQFIRGGSYEQYF. The V gene is TRBV4-1, the J gene TRBJ2-7, with TRBD2 matching over 8 bases. The V gene end was trimmed by 2 bases and the J gene end by 1 base; junction bases not matched to a gene: 7. The CDR3 is 16 amino acids. Germline CDR1 is MGHRA and CDR2 is YSYEKL.

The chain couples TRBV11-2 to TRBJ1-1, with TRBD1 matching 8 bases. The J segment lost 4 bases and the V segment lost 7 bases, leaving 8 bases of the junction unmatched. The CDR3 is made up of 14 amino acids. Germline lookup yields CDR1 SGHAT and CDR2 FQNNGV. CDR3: CASIARTGSTEAFF. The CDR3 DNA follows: TGTGCCAGCATTGCTCGGACAGGGAGCACTGAAGCTTTCTTT.

CDR3 sequence reads: CSVDDRSNTEAFF. The CDR3 region has the DNA TGCAGCGTAGACGACAGATCGAACACTGAAGCTTTCTTT. This chain uses TRBV29-1 with TRBJ1-1; D may be TRBD1 (5 bases). V was cut by 6 bases and J by 1 base, with 12 bases left in between. This CDR3 region has 13 residues. Looked up from germline, CDR1 is SQVTM and CDR2 is ANQGSEA.

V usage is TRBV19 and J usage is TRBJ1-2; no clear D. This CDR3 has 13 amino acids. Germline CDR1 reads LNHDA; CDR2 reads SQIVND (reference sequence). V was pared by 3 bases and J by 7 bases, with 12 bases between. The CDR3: CASSMELFGGYTF. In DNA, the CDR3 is TGTGCCAGTAGTATGGAGCTCTTCGGTGGCTACACCTTC.

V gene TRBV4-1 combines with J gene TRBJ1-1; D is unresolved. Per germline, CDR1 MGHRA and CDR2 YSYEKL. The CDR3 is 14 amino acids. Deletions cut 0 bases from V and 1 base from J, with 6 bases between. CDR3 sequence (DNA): TGCGCCAGCAGCCAAGAAGAGGGGAACACTGAAGCTTTCTTT. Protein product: CASSQEEGNTEAFF.

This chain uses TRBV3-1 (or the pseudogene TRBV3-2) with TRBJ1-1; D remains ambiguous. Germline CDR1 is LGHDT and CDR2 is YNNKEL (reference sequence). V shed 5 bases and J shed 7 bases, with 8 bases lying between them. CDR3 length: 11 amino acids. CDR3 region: CASSKNSEAFF. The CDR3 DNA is TGTGCCAGCAGCAAAAATAGTGAAGCTTTCTTT.

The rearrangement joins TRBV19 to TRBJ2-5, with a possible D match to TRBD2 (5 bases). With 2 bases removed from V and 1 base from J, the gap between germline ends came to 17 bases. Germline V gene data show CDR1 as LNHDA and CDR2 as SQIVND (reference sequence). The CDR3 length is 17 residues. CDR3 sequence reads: CASSIPYERSGQETQYF. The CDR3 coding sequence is TGTGCCAGTAGTATACCTTACGAAAGAAGCGGCCAAGAGACCCAGTACTTC.

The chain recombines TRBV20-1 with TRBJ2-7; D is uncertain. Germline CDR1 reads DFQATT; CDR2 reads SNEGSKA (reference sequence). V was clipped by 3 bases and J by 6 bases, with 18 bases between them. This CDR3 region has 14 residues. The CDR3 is CSASASPASAEQYV. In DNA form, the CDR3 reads TGCAGTGCTAGTGCCTCTCCGGCCTCCGCCGAGCAGTACGTC.

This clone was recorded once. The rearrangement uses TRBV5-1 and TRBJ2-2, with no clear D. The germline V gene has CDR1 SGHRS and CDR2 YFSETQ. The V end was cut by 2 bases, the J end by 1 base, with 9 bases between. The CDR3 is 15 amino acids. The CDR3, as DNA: TGCGCCAGCAGCTTTCTACAGAAGAACACCGGGGAGCTGTTTTTT. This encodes CASSFLQKNTGELFF.

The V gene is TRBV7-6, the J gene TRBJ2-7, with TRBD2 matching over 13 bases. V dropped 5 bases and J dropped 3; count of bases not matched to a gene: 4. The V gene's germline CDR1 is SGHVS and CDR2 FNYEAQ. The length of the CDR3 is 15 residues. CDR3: CASSLGTSGVYEQYF. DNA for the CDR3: TGTGCCAGCAGCCTAGGGACTAGCGGGGTCTACGAGCAGTACTTC.

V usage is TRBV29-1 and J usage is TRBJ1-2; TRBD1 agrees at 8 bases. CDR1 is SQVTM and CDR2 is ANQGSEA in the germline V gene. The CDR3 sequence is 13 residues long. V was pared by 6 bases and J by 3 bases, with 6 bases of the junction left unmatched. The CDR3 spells CSVRTGSDYGYTF. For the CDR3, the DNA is TGCAGCGTACGGACAGGGTCGGACTATGGCTACACCTTC.

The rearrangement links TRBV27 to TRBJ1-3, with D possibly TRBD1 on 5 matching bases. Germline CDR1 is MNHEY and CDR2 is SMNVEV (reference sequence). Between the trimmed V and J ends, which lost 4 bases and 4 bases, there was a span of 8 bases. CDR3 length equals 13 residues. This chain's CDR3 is CASSSSGGNTIYF. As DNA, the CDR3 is TGTGCCAGCAGTTCCTCAGGGGGAAACACCATATATTTT.